This T cell receptor (beta chain) originates from a study of T cell changes during pregnancy in multiple sclerosis. This clone was picked up a small number of times. Germline loops: CDR1 SQVTM, CDR2 ANQGSEA. Trimming took 0 bases from V and 11 from J; bases not matched to a gene: 10. The CDR3 sequence is 14 residues long. Clones were read by immunoSEQ multiplex PCR, and TCRdb kept only the in-frame ones, dropping some. The top ten clones hold roughly 0.56% of a sample with some 37,000 clones, 88% of them seen once. This chain joins TRBV29-1 and TRBJ1-1, with 9 bases matching TRBD1. The source material was CD4+ T cells from peripheral blood mononuclear cells, sampled in the first trimester of pregnancy. This TCR was sampled from a female donor with multiple sclerosis, enrolled in a pregnancy study. The CDR3 is CSVEDPTGGMGAFF. In DNA form, the CDR3 reads TGCAGCGTTGAAGATCCGACAGGGGGTATGGGGGCTTTCTTT.